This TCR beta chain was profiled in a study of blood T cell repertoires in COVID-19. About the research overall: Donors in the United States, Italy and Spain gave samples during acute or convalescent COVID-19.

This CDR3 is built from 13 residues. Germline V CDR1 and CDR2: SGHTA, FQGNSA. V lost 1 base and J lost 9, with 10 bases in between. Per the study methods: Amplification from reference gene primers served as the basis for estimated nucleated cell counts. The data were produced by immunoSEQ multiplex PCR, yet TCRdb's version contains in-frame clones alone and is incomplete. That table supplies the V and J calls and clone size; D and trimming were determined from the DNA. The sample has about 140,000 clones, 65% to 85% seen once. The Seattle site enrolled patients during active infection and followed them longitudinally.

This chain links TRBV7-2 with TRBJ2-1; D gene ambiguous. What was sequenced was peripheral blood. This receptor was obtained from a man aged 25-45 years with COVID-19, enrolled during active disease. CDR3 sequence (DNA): TGTGCCAGCAGCTTAGACCCAGGTCTTGAGCAGTTCTTC. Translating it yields CASSLDPGLEQFF.